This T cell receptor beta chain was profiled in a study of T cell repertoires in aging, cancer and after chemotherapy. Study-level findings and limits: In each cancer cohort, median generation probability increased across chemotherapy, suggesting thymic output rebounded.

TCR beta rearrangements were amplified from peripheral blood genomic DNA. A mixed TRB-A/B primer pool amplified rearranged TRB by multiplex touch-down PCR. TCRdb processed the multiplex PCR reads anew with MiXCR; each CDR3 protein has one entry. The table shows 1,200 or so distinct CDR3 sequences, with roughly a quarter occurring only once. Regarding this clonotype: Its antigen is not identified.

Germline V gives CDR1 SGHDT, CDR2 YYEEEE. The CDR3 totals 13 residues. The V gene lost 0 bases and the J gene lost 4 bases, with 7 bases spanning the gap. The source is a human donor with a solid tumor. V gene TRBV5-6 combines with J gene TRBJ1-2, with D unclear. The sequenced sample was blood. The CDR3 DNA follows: TGTGCCAGCAGCTTGGACGAAAGCTATGGCTACACCTTC. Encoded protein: CASSLDESYGYTF.